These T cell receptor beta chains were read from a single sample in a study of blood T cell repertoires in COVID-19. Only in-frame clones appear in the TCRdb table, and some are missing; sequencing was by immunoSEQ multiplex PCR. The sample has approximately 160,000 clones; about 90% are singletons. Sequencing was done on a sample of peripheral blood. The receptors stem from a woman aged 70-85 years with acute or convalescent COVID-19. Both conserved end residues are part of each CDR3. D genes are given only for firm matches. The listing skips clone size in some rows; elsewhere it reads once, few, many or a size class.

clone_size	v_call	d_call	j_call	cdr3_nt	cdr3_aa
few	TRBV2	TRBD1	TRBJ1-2	TGTGCCAGCAGTGAAGAGGGGACAGGGTTAACCTATGGCTACACCTTC	CASSEEGTGLTYGYTF
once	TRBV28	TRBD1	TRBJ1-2	TGTGCCAGCATAGGGGGCGGACGGGGTGGCTACACCTTC	CASIGGGRGGYTF
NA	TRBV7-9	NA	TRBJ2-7	TGTGCCAGCAGCTCGGCACTAGTCTACGAACAGTACTTC	CASSSALVYEQYF
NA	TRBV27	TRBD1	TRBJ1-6	TGTGCCAGCAGTCCCGGCCGGGACAGGGTGGATGATTCACCCCTCCACTTT	CASSPGRDRVDDSPLHF
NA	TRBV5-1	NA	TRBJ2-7	TGCGCCAGCAGCCCAGGACAGACCTACGAGCAGTACTTC	CASSPGQTYEQYF
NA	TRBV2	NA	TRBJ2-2	TGTGCCAGCAGTGGAATTTCGTCGGGCACCGGGGAGCTGTTTTTT	CASSGISSGTGELFF
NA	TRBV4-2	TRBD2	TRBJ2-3	TGTGCCAGCAGCCCGAACCCCGGGACTAGCGGGAGGGTACCAGATACGCAGTATTTT	CASSPNPGTSGRVPDTQYF
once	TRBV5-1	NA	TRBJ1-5	TGCGCCAGCAGCTTGGAGGGCAGGGAAATTCAGCCCCAGCATTTT	CASSLEGREIQPQHF
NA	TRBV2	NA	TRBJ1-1	TGTGCCAGCAGTGATAGAGGGTTGGCCACTGAAGCTTTCTTT	CASSDRGLATEAFF
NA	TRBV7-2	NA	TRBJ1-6	TGTGCCAGCAGCTTAGATTTCGCGTCACCCCTCCACTTT	CASSLDFASPLHF
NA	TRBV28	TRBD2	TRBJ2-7	TGTGCCAGCAGTCGGGGTGGCGGGAGGGCCTCCTACGAGCAGTACTTC	CASSRGGGRASYEQYF
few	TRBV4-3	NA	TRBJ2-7	TGCGCCAGCAGCCAAGAGGGGGGCTACGAGCAGTACTTC	CASSQEGGYEQYF
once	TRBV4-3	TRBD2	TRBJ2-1	TGCGCCAGCAGCCCCAGGACTAGCGGGGGGCACAATGAGCAGTTCTTC	CASSPRTSGGHNEQFF
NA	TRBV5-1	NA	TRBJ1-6	TGCGCCAGCAGCCCCAACCCTGCGGGGGATAATTCACCCCTCCACTTT	CASSPNPAGDNSPLHF
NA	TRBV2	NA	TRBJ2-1	TGTGCCAGCAGACAGGGTCTCAATGAGCAGTTCTTC	CASRQGLNEQFF
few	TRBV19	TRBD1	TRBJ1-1	TGTGCCAGTAGAAGAGGACAGGGAATGAACACTGAAGCTTTCTTT	CASRRGQGMNTEAFF
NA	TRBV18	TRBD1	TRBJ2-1	TGTGCCAGCTCACCGGGCGACAGGGGCATTATGAATGAGCAGTTCTTC	CASSPGDRGIMNEQFF
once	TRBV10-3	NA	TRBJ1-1	TGTGCCATCAGTGGGGACATTTTTAACACTGAAGCTTTCTTT	CAISGDIFNTEAFF
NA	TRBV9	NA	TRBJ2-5	TGTGCCAGCAGCGGAACAGTTCAAGAGACCCAGTACTTC	CASSGTVQETQYF
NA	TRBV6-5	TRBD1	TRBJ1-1	TGTGCCAGCAGGAACAGGGGGCGGACCACTGAAGCTTTCTTT	CASRNRGRTTEAFF
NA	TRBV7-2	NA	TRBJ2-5	TGTGCCAGCAGCTTAGGACTCAGGGTCCCAGAGACCCAGTACTTC	CASSLGLRVPETQYF
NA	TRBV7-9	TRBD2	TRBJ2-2	TGTGCCAGCAGCCCTACTAGCGGGGGGGCCCAGGGAAACACCGGGGAGCTGTTTTTT	CASSPTSGGAQGNTGELFF
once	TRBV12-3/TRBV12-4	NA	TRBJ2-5	TGTGCCAGCAGTCCCCGAACAGTCGGGACCCAGTACTTC	CASSPRTVGTQYF
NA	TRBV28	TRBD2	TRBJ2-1	TGTGCCAGCAGTTTAGAAGCGGGAGTCCACAATGAGCAGTTCTTC	CASSLEAGVHNEQFF
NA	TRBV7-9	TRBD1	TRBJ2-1	TGTGCCAGTACAGGGGCACACTCCTACAATGAGCAGTTCTTC	CASTGAHSYNEQFF